A single sample gave rise to the 20 T cell receptor beta chains below, sequenced in a study of blood T cell repertoires in COVID-19. Data came from immunoSEQ multiplex PCR; TCRdb stores just in-frame clones and leaves some out. The data contain approximately 210,000 clones, 70% to 90% of them singletons. The specimen sequenced was PBMCs or T cells enriched from blood (not recorded which). The source of these receptors is a woman younger than 35 who had recovered from COVID-19.

The chain carries TRBV19 and TRBJ2-2; TRBD1 agrees at 8 bases. Per germline, CDR1 LNHDA and CDR2 SQIVND (reference sequence). Trimming cost V 4 bases and J 7 bases; bases outside gene matches: 8. The CDR3 spans 15 residues. The CDR3 protein is CASSTWTGYLGELFF. The CDR3 nucleotides are TGTGCCAGTAGTACCTGGACAGGGTACCTCGGGGAGCTGTTTTTT.

The chain combines TRBV5-6 with TRBJ1-6; a possible D gene is TRBD1 (5 bases). CDR3 length: 14 amino acids. V was pared by 4 bases and J by 7 bases, with 12 bases between. Germline V gene sequence: CDR1 SGHDT, CDR2 YYEEEE. DNA of the CDR3: TGTGCCAGCAGCCAGGCAGGGATAAATTCACCCCTCCACTTT. Translated: CASSQAGINSPLHF.

This chain joins TRBV7-6 and TRBJ2-7, with 10 bases aligning to TRBD1. CDR1 SGHVS and CDR2 FNYEAQ come from the germline V gene. The V gene end was trimmed by 5 bases and the J gene end by 5 bases; junction bases not matched to a gene: 6. The CDR3 extends over 14 amino acids. CDR3 protein: CASSLGQGVDEQYF. As DNA, the CDR3 is TGTGCCAGCAGCCTCGGACAGGGGGTGGACGAGCAGTACTTC.

The rearrangement uses TRBV5-8 and TRBJ1-2; TRBD1 agrees at 7 bases. This CDR3 has 14 amino acids. Germline V gene data show CDR1 as SGHTS and CDR2 as YDEGEE. V trimming: 4 bases; J trimming: 5 bases; junction bases outside the gene matches: 8. The CDR3 reads CASSKGQPPYGYTF. The CDR3 DNA is TGTGCCAGCAGCAAGGGACAGCCACCGTATGGCTACACCTTC.

The chain carries TRBV2 and TRBJ1-2; 7 bases are a match to TRBD1. V was clipped by 6 bases and J by 5 bases; unmatched bases: 9. Per germline, CDR1 SNHLY and CDR2 FYNNEI. This CDR3 region has 14 residues. CDR3 sequence: CASRAGQRIYGYTF. CDR3 nucleotide sequence: TGTGCCAGCAGGGCGGGACAGAGAATTTATGGCTACACCTTC.

This chain joins TRBV28 and TRBJ1-5; D gene uncertain. CDR3 length: 14 residues. Trimming left V 5 bases short and J 2 bases short, with 10 bases between. Germline assignment: CDR1 MDHEN and CDR2 SYDVKM. CDR3: CASSPREGNQPQHF. CDR3 DNA: TGTGCCAGCAGTCCGCGGGAGGGCAATCAGCCCCAGCATTTT. The whole variable domain, filled in from reference TRBV28 and TRBJ1-5, reads DVKVTQSSRYLVKRTGEKVFLECVQDMDHENMFWYRQDPGLGLRLIYFSYDVKMKEKGDIPEGYSVSREKKERFSLILESASTNQTSMYLCASSPREGNQPQHFGDGTRLSIL.

This chain links TRBV30 with TRBJ2-5, with 8 bases lining up with TRBD1. The germline V gene encodes CDR1 GTSNPN and CDR2 SVGIG (reference sequence). Trimming cost V 4 bases and J 5 bases; bases outside gene matches: 9. The CDR3 is 14 amino acids. This CDR3 reads CAWNHQGAGETQYF. CDR3 nucleotide sequence: TGTGCCTGGAACCATCAGGGGGCGGGGGAGACCCAGTACTTC.

The rearrangement uses TRBV18 and TRBJ1-1; no clear D gene. Germline CDR1 and CDR2: KGHSH and LQKENI. The V and J ends lost 0 bases and 1 base respectively, with 6 bases between them. This CDR3 spans 14 amino acids. CDR3 sequence (DNA): TGTGCCAGCTCACCACCGGGCTCGAACACTGAAGCTTTCTTT. This codes for CASSPPGSNTEAFF. Complete variable domain (other parts from reference TRBV18 and TRBJ1-1): NAGVMQNPRHLVRRRGQEARLRCSPMKGHSHVYWYRQLPEEGLKFMVYLQKENIIDESGMPKERFSAEFPKEGPSILRIQQVVRGDSAAYFCASSPPGSNTEAFFGQGTRLTVV.

This chain uses TRBV6-5 with TRBJ1-2, with TRBD1 identical over 7 bases. Germline CDR1 and CDR2: MNHEY and SVGAGI. After removal of 6 bases from V and 7 bases from J, the junction contained 11 bases not matched to a gene. The CDR3 covers 14 residues. The chain's CDR3 is CASRPEGGGGGYTF. The CDR3 nucleotides are TGTGCCAGCAGACCGGAAGGGGGCGGAGGTGGCTACACCTTC.

The chain links TRBV27 to TRBJ2-5; 9 positions match TRBD2. The trim removed 2 bases at V and 2 bases at J, leaving 21 bases unmatched. The CDR3 extends over 21 amino acids. CDR1 is MNHEY and CDR2 is SMNVEV in the germline V gene (reference sequence). CDR3 DNA: TGTGCCAGCAGTTTACAAACCCCCCTCATGGGGAGCGGGGGGTATCAAGAGACCCAGTACTTC. Its translation is CASSLQTPLMGSGGYQETQYF.

The chain employs TRBV7-8 and TRBJ1-3, with 7 bases that match TRBD1. Germline V gives CDR1 SGHVS, CDR2 FQNEAQ. V lost 4 bases to trimming and J lost 0 bases; unmatched junction nucleotides: 6. The CDR3 has 16 residues. CDR3 protein: CASSSGQRISGNTIYF. CDR3 coding DNA: TGTGCCAGCAGCTCGGGACAGAGAATCTCTGGAAACACCATATATTTT.

CDR3 in amino acids: CASTGGGLGYGYTF. Here the CDR3 DNA reads TGTGCCAGCACCGGGGGGGGACTTGGCTATGGCTACACCTTC. The rearrangement links TRBV28 to TRBJ1-2; a possible D gene is TRBD1 (5 bases). V was shortened by 7 bases and J by 4 bases, with 16 bases between the two germline ends. Germline V gene lookup returns CDR1 MDHEN and CDR2 SYDVKM. The CDR3 totals 14 residues.

This CDR3 reads CAWSVPWSLDKSSGNTIYF. CDR3 DNA sequence: TGTGCCTGGAGTGTACCTTGGAGCCTCGATAAGAGCTCTGGAAACACCATATATTTT. This sequence joins TRBV30 and TRBJ1-3; no clear D. V lost 0 bases to trimming and J lost 0 bases, with 21 bases between them. This CDR3 has 19 amino acids. Germline-derived CDR1 and CDR2 are GTSNPN and SVGIG (reference sequence).

The table lists this clone with a count of one. The chain employs TRBV2 and TRBJ1-1; D unresolved. The V end was cut by 6 bases, the J end by 4 bases, with 15 bases between. Germline values: CDR1 SNHLY, CDR2 FYNNEI. The CDR3 has 14 amino acids. CDR3: CASSPRTGGTEAFF. CDR3 nucleotide sequence: TGTGCCAGCAGCCCCAGGACCGGAGGCACTGAAGCTTTCTTT.

The V gene is TRBV9, the J gene TRBJ2-3; the D gene is possibly TRBD2 (7 bases). CDR1 SGDLS and CDR2 YYNGEE come from the germline V gene. The V gene lost 0 bases and the J gene lost 3 bases, with 14 bases spanning the gap. This CDR3 comprises 16 residues. The CDR3, as DNA: TGTGCCAGCAGCGTAGAAGGGAGGGGGGGAACAGATACGCAGTATTTT. This gives the protein CASSVEGRGGTDTQYF.

The gene calls are TRBV6-5 and TRBJ2-3, with 7 bases lining up with TRBD2. The CDR3 length is 15 residues. After removal of 6 bases from V and 3 bases from J, the junction contained 9 bases not matched to a gene. Germline values: CDR1 MNHEY, CDR2 SVGAGI. CDR3 protein: CASRAGLEETDTQYF. CDR3 sequence (DNA): TGTGCCAGCAGAGCTGGACTAGAAGAAACAGATACGCAGTATTTT.

The V gene is TRBV19, the J gene TRBJ1-2; D perhaps matches TRBD1 (6 bases). Trimming removed 2 bases at V and 3 bases at J, with 34 bases between. The CDR3 contains 22 residues. Germline-derived CDR1 and CDR2 are LNHDA and SQIVND (reference sequence). This CDR3 reads CASSIMFKEVRGARSRDYGYTF. The DNA of the CDR3 is TGTGCCAGTAGTATAATGTTTAAAGAGGTTCGGGGGGCGCGGAGCCGTGACTATGGCTACACCTTC.

This clone was seen only a few times. The chain has TRBV6-1 and TRBJ1-3; D might be TRBD1 (5 bases). The CDR3 contains 16 residues. V lost 3 bases to trimming and J lost 0 bases, with 12 bases between them. The germline V gene encodes CDR1 MNHNS and CDR2 SASEGT. This chain's CDR3 is CASSETVPFSGNTIYF. The DNA for the CDR3 is TGTGCCAGCAGTGAGACAGTCCCTTTCTCTGGAAACACCATATATTTT.

The chain carries TRBV28 and TRBJ1-2, with 9 bases fitting TRBD1. The CDR3 is made up of 14 amino acids. The V gene's germline CDR1 is MDHEN and CDR2 SYDVKM. Germline trimming cut 3 bases from V and 7 bases from J; bases unmatched to any gene: 6. The chain's CDR3 is CASSLFGQGSGYTF. The CDR3 coding sequence is TGTGCCAGCAGTTTGTTCGGACAGGGGAGTGGCTACACCTTC.

This clone was seen once. J is TRBJ2-7 and V is TRBV9; the D gene is possibly TRBD2 (6 bases). Per germline, CDR1 SGDLS and CDR2 YYNGEE. This CDR3 has 11 amino acids. V lost 10 bases and J lost 9, with 17 bases in between. The CDR3: CADTAGTGQYF. CDR3 DNA sequence: TGTGCCGATACGGCGGGAACTGGGCAGTACTTC.